Listed below are T cell receptor beta chains from one sample, sequenced in a study of T cell responses to AZD1222 COVID-19 vaccine. Profiled with immunoSEQ multiplex PCR; TCRdb holds only in-frame clones, not every one. Here the sample spans 92,000 or so clones, 80% to 90% being singletons. The specimen comprised peripheral blood, sampled on day 0 of AZD1222 vaccination. The receptors derive from an adult in good health. CDR3s include the opening cysteine and the closing phenylalanine or tryptophan. D genes are given only for firm matches. Size tells how often a clone was seen (once, few, many) or the class of an expanded clone, and some rows leave it out.

v_call: TRBV5-6
clone_size: .
j_call: TRBJ2-7
d_call: TRBD1
cdr3_aa: CASSFGTGTYEQYF
cdr3_nt: TGTGCCAGCAGCTTTGGGACAGGGACCTACGAGCAGTACTTC

v_call: TRBV28
clone_size: .
j_call: TRBJ1-1
d_call: .
cdr3_aa: CASRRGKHTEAFF
cdr3_nt: TGTGCCAGCAGAAGGGGGAAACACACTGAAGCTTTCTTT

v_call: TRBV7-3
clone_size: .
j_call: TRBJ2-5
d_call: TRBD2
cdr3_aa: CASSPKGSGGAETQYF
cdr3_nt: TGTGCCAGCAGCCCCAAGGGTAGCGGGGGAGCAGAGACCCAGTACTTC

v_call: TRBV30
clone_size: .
j_call: TRBJ1-5
d_call: .
cdr3_aa: CAWSVKGGYEGRNQPQHF
cdr3_nt: TGTGCCTGGAGTGTAAAGGGGGGGTATGAAGGACGCAATCAGCCCCAGCATTTT

v_call: TRBV5-1
clone_size: once
j_call: TRBJ2-1
d_call: TRBD2
cdr3_aa: CASRLSERGDNEQFF
cdr3_nt: TGCGCCAGCAGACTTAGCGAGCGGGGGGACAATGAGCAGTTCTTC

v_call: TRBV5-1
clone_size: .
j_call: TRBJ1-1
d_call: .
cdr3_aa: CASSLNVPIMNTEAFF
cdr3_nt: TGCGCCAGCAGCTTGAACGTCCCAATCATGAACACTGAAGCTTTCTTT

v_call: TRBV15
clone_size: .
j_call: TRBJ1-6
d_call: .
cdr3_aa: CATSRVGGFGSSPLHF
cdr3_nt: TGTGCCACCAGCAGAGTGGGCGGATTTGGCAGTTCACCCCTCCACTTT

v_call: TRBV28
clone_size: once
j_call: TRBJ2-7
d_call: TRBD1
cdr3_aa: CASSLMGAGQGAYEQYF
cdr3_nt: TGTGCCAGCAGTCTGATGGGGGCGGGACAGGGGGCCTACGAGCAGTACTTC

v_call: TRBV2
clone_size: .
j_call: TRBJ1-4
d_call: TRBD1
cdr3_aa: CASTRDRPSVNEKLFF
cdr3_nt: TGTGCCAGCACCCGGGACAGGCCCTCAGTTAATGAAAAACTGTTTTTT

v_call: TRBV28
clone_size: .
j_call: TRBJ1-4
d_call: .
cdr3_aa: CASFQGSNEKLFF
cdr3_nt: TGTGCCAGCTTCCAGGGGTCTAATGAAAAACTGTTTTTT

v_call: TRBV4-3
clone_size: .
j_call: TRBJ2-2
d_call: TRBD1
cdr3_aa: CASSQGQGTGELFF
cdr3_nt: TGCGCCAGCAGCCAAGGACAGGGCACCGGGGAGCTGTTTTTT

v_call: TRBV19
clone_size: once
j_call: TRBJ2-1
d_call: .
cdr3_aa: CASTLAGAQGEQFF
cdr3_nt: TGTGCCAGTACCCTCGCCGGAGCACAGGGTGAGCAGTTCTTC

v_call: TRBV11-2
clone_size: once
j_call: TRBJ1-5
d_call: .
cdr3_aa: CASSYAKGQPQHF
cdr3_nt: TGTGCCAGCAGTTATGCAAAGGGACAGCCCCAGCATTTT

v_call: TRBV28
clone_size: .
j_call: TRBJ2-2
d_call: .
cdr3_aa: CASSPRTSLNTGELFF
cdr3_nt: TGTGCCAGCAGTCCCCGGACCTCCCTTAACACCGGGGAGCTGTTTTTT

v_call: TRBV7-9
clone_size: .
j_call: TRBJ2-7
d_call: .
cdr3_aa: CASSWTDTHEQYF
cdr3_nt: TGTGCCAGCAGCTGGACAGATACACACGAGCAGTACTTC

v_call: TRBV19
clone_size: .
j_call: TRBJ1-2
d_call: .
cdr3_aa: CASNTRGLNYGYTF
cdr3_nt: TGTGCCAGTAACACGAGGGGGTTAAACTATGGCTACACCTTC

v_call: TRBV3-1/TRBV3-2
clone_size: .
j_call: TRBJ1-5
d_call: .
cdr3_aa: CASSQGTSLRQPQHF
cdr3_nt: TGTGCCAGCAGCCAAGGGACATCCCTCCGGCAGCCCCAGCATTTT

v_call: TRBV5-4
clone_size: .
j_call: TRBJ2-1
d_call: TRBD2
cdr3_aa: CASSRAGATSYNEQFF
cdr3_nt: TGTGCCAGCAGCCGAGCGGGGGCGACCTCCTACAATGAGCAGTTCTTC

v_call: TRBV5-1
clone_size: once
j_call: TRBJ1-5
d_call: .
cdr3_aa: CASSLGQNGQPQHF
cdr3_nt: TGCGCCAGCAGCTTGGGGCAGAATGGACAGCCCCAGCATTTT

v_call: TRBV6-5
clone_size: .
j_call: TRBJ1-1
d_call: .
cdr3_aa: CASSYRGTNTEAFF
cdr3_nt: TGTGCCAGCAGTTATCGGGGAACGAACACTGAAGCTTTCTTT

v_call: TRBV3-1/TRBV3-2
clone_size: .
j_call: TRBJ1-2
d_call: .
cdr3_aa: CASSRLGGDYGYTF
cdr3_nt: TGTGCCAGCAGCCGCCTCGGGGGGGACTATGGCTACACCTTC

v_call: TRBV2
clone_size: .
j_call: TRBJ2-7
d_call: .
cdr3_aa: CASSVGAGWAEQYF
cdr3_nt: TGTGCCAGCAGCGTGGGGGCAGGGTGGGCCGAGCAGTACTTC

v_call: TRBV5-4
clone_size: .
j_call: TRBJ2-1
d_call: TRBD2
cdr3_aa: CASSPERGLAYNEQFF
cdr3_nt: TGTGCCAGCAGCCCGGAGCGGGGTCTCGCCTACAATGAGCAGTTCTTC